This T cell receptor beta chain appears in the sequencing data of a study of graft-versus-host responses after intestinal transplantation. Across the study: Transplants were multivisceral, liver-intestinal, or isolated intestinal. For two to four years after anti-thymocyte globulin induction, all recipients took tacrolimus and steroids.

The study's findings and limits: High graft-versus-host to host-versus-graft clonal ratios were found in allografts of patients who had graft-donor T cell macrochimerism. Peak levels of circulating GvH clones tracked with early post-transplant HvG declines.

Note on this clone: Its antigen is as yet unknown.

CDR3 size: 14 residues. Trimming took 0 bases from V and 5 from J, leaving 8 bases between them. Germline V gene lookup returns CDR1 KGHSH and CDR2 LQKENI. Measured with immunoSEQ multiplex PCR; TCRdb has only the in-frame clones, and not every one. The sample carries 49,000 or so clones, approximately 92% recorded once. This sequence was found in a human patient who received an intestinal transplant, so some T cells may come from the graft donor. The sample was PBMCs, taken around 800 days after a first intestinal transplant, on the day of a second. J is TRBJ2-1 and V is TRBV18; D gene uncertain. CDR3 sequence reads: CASSPPTPNNEQFF. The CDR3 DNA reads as TGTGCCAGCTCACCACCGACCCCGAACAATGAGCAGTTCTTC.